The 8 T cell receptor beta chains below come from one sample, sequenced in a study of blood T cells in healthy people across ages. The authors ran a second PCR of about 6 to 12 cycles using a sample-barcoded 5' primer and a J-beta primer mix. TCRdb fed the 5' RACE reads into MiXCR, producing one record per CDR3 protein. The sample comprises roughly 500,000 distinct CDR3 sequences, around 24% of which are singletons, and under 9% rests with the top ten. The same sample was also studied in work on T cells of mothers and their children.

The specimen was blood. The receptors stem from a boy younger than 18 in good health.

DNA for the CDR3: TGTGCCAGCAGTTTCGACGCTAGCTCCTACAATGAGCAGTTCTTC. It yields the protein CASSFDASSYNEQFF. J is TRBJ2-1 and V is TRBV28; D is undetermined. This CDR3 has 15 residues. Germline V CDR1 and CDR2: MDHEN, SYDVKM. With 3 bases removed from V and 0 bases from J, the gap between germline ends came to 9 bases. The complete variable domain, with remaining parts taken from reference TRBV28 and TRBJ2-1, reads DVKVTQSSRYLVKRTGEKVFLECVQDMDHENMFWYRQDPGLGLRLIYFSYDVKMKEKGDIPEGYSVSREKKERFSLILESASTNQTSMYLCASSFDASSYNEQFFGPGTRLTVL.

There are a few counts of this clonotype. A junction end diverges from the germline sequence, so it may reflect a read error. The rearrangement joins TRBV10-3 to TRBJ2-5; D remains ambiguous. The CDR3 spans 11 residues. Germline CDR1 ENHRY, CDR2 SYGVKD. CDR3 in amino acids: CAISEFTNWVF. CDR3 coding DNA: TGTGCCATCAGTGAGTTTACGAACTGGGTCTTC.

About this clonotype itself: A read error may explain this, as a much larger clone is one base away. The V and J genes are TRBV7-2 and TRBJ2-5; 10 positions match TRBD2. CDR3 size: 16 residues. In germline, CDR1 is SGHTA, CDR2 FQGNSA. The CDR3 reads CASSLGLAGGRESQYF. The CDR3 coding sequence is TGTGCCAGCAGCTTAGGGTTAGCGGGAGGTCGAGAGTCCCAGTACTTC.

The V and J genes are TRBV3-1 and TRBJ2-5; D uncertain. The CDR3 runs 14 residues. Between the trimmed V and J ends, which lost 1 base and 5 bases, there was a span of 11 bases. Germline V gene lookup returns CDR1 LGHDT and CDR2 YNNKEL (reference sequence). The CDR3 DNA sequence: TGTGCCAGCAGCCAAGTGGACCCCGGGGAGACCCAGTACTTC. Translation: CASSQVDPGETQYF.

The CDR3 DNA reads as TGTGCCAGCAGCGTAGACGAGACTAGCGGGCGCACAGATACGCAGTATTTT. Translation: CASSVDETSGRTDTQYF. This chain links TRBV9 with TRBJ2-3; 10 bases are shared with TRBD2. The V and J ends lost 0 bases and 1 base, in that order; junction bases with no gene match: 5. The V gene's germline CDR1 is SGDLS and CDR2 YYNGEE. CDR3 length equals 17 residues. Combining the CDR3 with reference TRBV9 and TRBJ2-3 gives the whole variable domain DSGVTQTPKHLITATGQRVTLRCSPRSGDLSVYWYQQSLDQGLQFLIQYYNGEERAKGNILERFSAQQFPDLHSELNLSSLELGDSALYFCASSVDETSGRTDTQYFGPGTRLTVL.

This clonotype has only a few counts. The J gene is TRBJ2-3, the V gene TRBV6-4, with D perhaps TRBD2 (6 bases). V was clipped by 4 bases and J by 0 bases, with 8 bases between them. CDR3 length: 14 amino acids. The germline CDR1 and CDR2 sequences are MRHNA and SNTAGT. The CDR3 spells CASSASASTDTQYF. For the CDR3, the DNA is TGTGCCAGCAGTGCTAGCGCTAGCACAGATACGCAGTATTTT.

In its sample, this clonotype was seen once. CDR3 sequence reads: CASSTGRGEQFF. The DNA of the CDR3 is TGTGCCAGCAGCACGGGGCGTGGTGAGCAGTTCTTC. The rearrangement links TRBV5-6 to TRBJ2-1; D possibly matches TRBD1 or TRBD2 (5 bases each). This CDR3 has 12 residues. The germline V and J ends were trimmed by 4 bases and 9 bases, with 11 bases remaining between them. Germline CDR1 is SGHDT and CDR2 is YYEEEE.

This chain connects TRBV3-1 to TRBJ1-4; D not resolved. V lost 3 bases, J lost 0 bases, and 8 bases lay in between. The germline gives CDR1 LGHDT, CDR2 YNNKEL (reference sequence). CDR3 length: 15 residues. The chain's CDR3 is CASSHTAATNEKLFF. For the CDR3, the DNA is TGTGCCAGCAGCCACACAGCCGCAACTAATGAAAAACTGTTTTTT. The whole variable domain, remainder taken from reference TRBV3-1 and TRBJ1-4, is DTAVSQTPKYLVTQMGNDKSIKCEQNLGHDTMYWYKQDSKKFLKIMFSYNNKELIINETVPNRFSPKSPDKAHLNLHINSLELGDSAVYFCASSHTAATNEKLFFGSGTQLSVL.